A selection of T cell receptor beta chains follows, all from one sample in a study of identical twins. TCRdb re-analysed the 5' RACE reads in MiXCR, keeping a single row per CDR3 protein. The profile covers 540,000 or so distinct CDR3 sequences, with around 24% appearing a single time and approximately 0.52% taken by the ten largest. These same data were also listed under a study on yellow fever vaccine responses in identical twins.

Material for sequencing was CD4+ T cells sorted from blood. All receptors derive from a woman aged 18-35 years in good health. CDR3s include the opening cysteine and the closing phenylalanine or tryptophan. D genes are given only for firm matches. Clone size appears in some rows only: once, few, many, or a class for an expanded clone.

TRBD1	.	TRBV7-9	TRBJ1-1	TGTGCCAGCCTACAAAAGACAGGGATGAACACTGAAGCTTTCTTT	CASLQKTGMNTEAFF
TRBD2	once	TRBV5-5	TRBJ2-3	TGTGCCAGCAGCTTGTTTTCAGCGGGGAGCACAGATACGCAGTATTTT	CASSLFSAGSTDTQYF
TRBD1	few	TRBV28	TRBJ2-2	TGTGCCAGCAGTTTCTTGAACAGGGGGAACACCGGGGAGCTGTTTTTT	CASSFLNRGNTGELFF
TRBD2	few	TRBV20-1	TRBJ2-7	TGCAGTGCTAGAGGTCTGGGAGCGGGCGGGAGGATCGACGAGCAGTACTTC	CSARGLGAGGRIDEQYF
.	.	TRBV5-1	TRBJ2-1	TGCGCCAGCAGCTTGCTGTGGTCAGGGGATGCGGGGGAAATACAAAGGGATGAGCAGTTCTTC	CASSLLWSGDAGEIQRDEQFF
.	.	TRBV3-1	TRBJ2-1	TGTGCCAGCAGCCGGGTGTGGGGGAAAAGCTCCTACAATGAGCAGTTCTTC	CASSRVWGKSSYNEQFF
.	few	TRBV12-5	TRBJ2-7	TGTGCTAGTGGTTGGGACTTTTACGAGCAGTACTTC	CASGWDFYEQYF
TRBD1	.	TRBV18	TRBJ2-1	TGTGCCAGCTCACCGCCCCTAGGGGGCGTCCACAATGAGCAGTTCTTC	CASSPPLGGVHNEQFF
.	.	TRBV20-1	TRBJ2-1	TGCAGTGCTAGAGACGGACAGAGAATCAATGAGCAGTTCTTC	CSARDGQRINEQFF
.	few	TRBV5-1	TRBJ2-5	TGCGCCAGCAGCTTGGGGACTATCTACCAAGAGACCCAGTACTTC	CASSLGTIYQETQYF
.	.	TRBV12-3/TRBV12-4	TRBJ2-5	TGTGCCAGCAGCAAAACCCGGACAGGGCGGGAGGAGACCCAGTACTTC	CASSKTRTGREETQYF
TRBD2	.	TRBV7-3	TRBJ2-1	TGTGCCAGCAGCCAGGGAGGGAGCGGGAGAAATTACAATGAGCAGTTCTTC	CASSQGGSGRNYNEQFF
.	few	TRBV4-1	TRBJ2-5	TGCGCCAGCAGATTGGCGGCGGGGGCAACGGGAGAGACCCAGTACTTC	CASRLAAGATGETQYF
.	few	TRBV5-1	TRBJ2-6	TGCGCCAGCAGCGATCTAACGGGGGCGCATGGGGCCAACGTCCTGACTTTC	CASSDLTGAHGANVLTF
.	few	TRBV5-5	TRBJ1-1	TGTGCCAGCAGCGGAGGACATACGATAATGAACACTGAAGCTTTCTTT	CASSGGHTIMNTEAFF
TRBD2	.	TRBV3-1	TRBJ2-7	TGTGCCAGCAGCCAAGGAGGCCTAGCGGGATACGAGCAGTACTTC	CASSQGGLAGYEQYF
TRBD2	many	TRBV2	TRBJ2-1	TGTGCCAGCAGCCCACTAGCGGCAACCAATGAGCAGTTCTTC	CASSPLAATNEQFF
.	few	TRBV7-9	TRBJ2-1	TGTGCCAGCAGCTTAGTCCCACTAGCTCTTGAGCAGTTCTTC	CASSLVPLALEQFF